The sequence of this T cell receptor beta chain was determined in a study of T cells after somatic rescue of genetic block. CDR3 length: 14 amino acids. V lost 6 bases and J lost 4, with 14 bases in between. The germline gives CDR1 KGHSH, CDR2 LQKENI. The data were produced by immunoSEQ multiplex PCR, yet TCRdb's version contains in-frame clones alone and is incomplete. The table has about 68,000 clones, 85% to 95% seen once; the top ten hold 2.5% to 3.5%. The sequencing input was peripheral blood mononuclear cells (PBMCs). This sequence was found in a man in his forties. The chain recombines TRBV18 with TRBJ2-3; D might be TRBD2 (5 bases). The CDR3 nucleotides are TGTGCCAGCTCCCTCCCACGGGGATCAGATACGCAGTATTTT. Amino acid sequence: CASSLPRGSDTQYF. The whole variable domain, remainder taken from reference TRBV18 and TRBJ2-3, is NAGVMQNPRHLVRRRGQEARLRCSPMKGHSHVYWYRQLPEEGLKFMVYLQKENIIDESGMPKERFSAEFPKEGPSILRIQQVVRGDSAAYFCASSLPRGSDTQYFGPGTRLTVL.